Shown below are 21 T cell receptor beta chains from a single sample sequenced in a study of CD8 T cells in Susac syndrome. Reverse transcription used roughly 0.45 to 1 ug RNA and random hexamers. MiXCR, run by TCRdb on the immunoSEQ multiplex PCR reads, gives a single entry per CDR3 protein. The sample consists of 90,000 to 150,000 distinct CDR3 sequences, around 92% of them appearing once. Sequenced input: CD4+ T cells from PBMCs. All receptors come from a human donor with multiple sclerosis.

The chain is built from TRBV11-2 and TRBJ2-1; TRBD2 agrees at 11 bases. The CDR3 is 16 residues long. Germline V gene data show CDR1 as SGHAT and CDR2 as FQNNGV. V trimming: 3 bases; J trimming: 9 bases; junction bases outside the gene matches: 10. The CDR3 DNA follows: TGTGCCAGCAGCTTCCACTCTAGCGGGGGGAGCGGTGAGCAGTTCTTC. Its protein product is CASSFHSSGGSGEQFF.

This chain uses TRBV3-1 with TRBJ2-5, with TRBD2 matching over 7 bases. The CDR3 sequence is 16 residues long. The V gene's germline CDR1 is LGHDT and CDR2 YNNKEL (reference sequence). V trimming: 2 bases; J trimming: 4 bases; junction bases outside the gene matches: 10. In DNA, the CDR3 is TGTGCCAGCAGCCAAAGAGGCGGGGGTTGGAGAGAGACCCAGTACTTC. As protein: CASSQRGGGWRETQYF.

The chain uses TRBV6-5 and TRBJ2-6; D might be TRBD1 (5 bases). Germline-derived CDR1 and CDR2 are MNHEY and SVGAGI. The CDR3 runs to 17 residues. V dropped 2 bases and J dropped 0 bases, with 11 bases sitting between them. The CDR3 region is CASSYQGFPSGANVLTF. The CDR3 DNA reads TGTGCCAGCAGTTACCAGGGATTCCCCTCTGGGGCCAACGTCCTGACTTTC.

The gene calls are TRBV27 and TRBJ2-2; D gene ambiguous. Trimming cost V 3 bases and J 2 bases, with 13 bases left between them. Per germline, CDR1 MNHEY and CDR2 SMNVEV (reference sequence). This CDR3 has 16 residues. In DNA form, the CDR3 reads TGTGCCAGCAGTTTTAGTGGTAGACTCAACACCGGGGAGCTGTTTTTT. It specifies CASSFSGRLNTGELFF.

The chain couples TRBV20-1 to TRBJ2-7, with 11 bases matching TRBD2. With 2 bases clipped from V and 8 bases from J, the junction kept 8 bases outside the gene matches. Germline CDR1 is DFQATT and CDR2 is SNEGSKA (reference sequence). The length of the CDR3 is 14 residues. In DNA, the CDR3 is TGCAGTGCTAGAAGCGCTAGCGGGGGGCCGAAGCAGTACTTC. Translation gives CSARSASGGPKQYF.

The rearrangement joins TRBV20-1 to TRBJ2-7; 8 bases are shared with TRBD1. CDR1 and CDR2 from the germline V gene are DFQATT and SNEGSKA (reference sequence). The CDR3 totals 14 residues. The trim removed 1 base at V and 4 bases at J, leaving 6 bases unmatched. The CDR3 nucleotides are TGCAGTGCTAGAGGAGGACAGGGAGTTTACGAGCAGTACTTC. This gives the protein CSARGGQGVYEQYF.

This clonotype has a single count. This chain connects TRBV6-5 to TRBJ1-1; D not resolved. The CDR3 sequence is 14 residues long. Per the germline V gene, CDR1 is MNHEY and CDR2 is SVGAGI. The V and J ends lost 2 bases and 5 bases respectively, with 12 bases between them. The CDR3 bases are TGTGCCAGCAGTTACCACATCCGACGGACTGAAGCTTTCTTT. Its protein product is CASSYHIRRTEAFF.

V gene TRBV7-2 combines with J gene TRBJ1-2; the D is unclear. Between the trimmed V and J ends, which lost 8 bases and 6 bases, there was a span of 7 bases. Per the germline V gene, CDR1 is SGHTA and CDR2 is FQGNSA. CDR3 length: 10 amino acids. CDR3 loop: CASGYDGYTF. The CDR3 DNA sequence: TGTGCCAGCGGATACGATGGCTACACCTTC. The full variable domain, in which reference TRBV7-2 and TRBJ1-2 provide the parts outside the CDR3, is GAGVSQSPSNKVTEKGKDVELRCDPISGHTALYWYRQSLGQGLEFLIYFQGNSAPDKSGLPSDRFSAERTGGSVSTLTIQRTQQEDSAVYLCASGYDGYTFGSGTRLTVV.

The chain is built from TRBV5-1 and TRBJ2-7, with 12 bases matching TRBD1. Germline V gives CDR1 SGHRS, CDR2 YFSETQ. J lost 5 bases, V lost 0 bases, and 3 bases had no gene match. CDR3 length: 15 amino acids. The CDR3 DNA sequence: TGCGCCAGCAGCTTGGCGGGACAGGGGGCCCACGAGCAGTACTTC. The encoded protein is CASSLAGQGAHEQYF. Looking up the rest from reference TRBV5-1 and TRBJ2-7 gives the full variable domain: KAGVTQTPRYLIKTRGQQVTLSCSPISGHRSVSWYQQTPGQGLQFLFEYFSETQRNKGNFPGRFSGRQFSNSRSEMNVSTLELGDSALYLCASSLAGQGAHEQYFGPGTRLTVT.

This CDR3 is CASSLAGTGVGNTIYF. The CDR3, as DNA: TGTGCCAGCAGCTTGGCCGGGACAGGGGTCGGAAACACCATATATTTT. The V gene is TRBV5-6, the J gene TRBJ1-3; 10 nucleotides agree with TRBD1. Germline V CDR1 and CDR2: SGHDT, YYEEEE. With V trimmed by 0 bases and J by 4 bases, 4 bases remained unmatched. The CDR3 length is 16 residues.

The V and J genes are TRBV25-1 and TRBJ1-3; 8 bases fit TRBD1. CDR1 and CDR2 from the germline V gene are MGHDK and SYGVNS. The ends lost 2 bases at V and 3 bases at J; junction bases unmatched: 6. CDR3 size: 16 residues. CDR3 in DNA: TGTGCCAGCAGTGAAACGACAGGGGCCTATGGAAACACCATATATTTT. Translated, it gives CASSETTGAYGNTIYF.

The CDR3: CAWSADRGYGYTF. The CDR3 coding sequence is TGTGCCTGGAGTGCGGACAGGGGATATGGCTACACCTTC. This chain connects TRBV30 to TRBJ1-2; TRBD1 matches at 9 bases. Germline loops: CDR1 GTSNPN, CDR2 SVGIG (reference sequence). The CDR3 totals 13 residues. V shed 1 base and J 5 bases; nucleotides not matched to a gene: 2.

This chain joins TRBV30 and TRBJ1-5, with D possibly matching TRBD1 (5 bases). The germline V and J ends were trimmed by 3 bases and 9 bases, with 18 bases remaining between them. Germline values: CDR1 GTSNPN, CDR2 SVGIG (reference sequence). The length of the CDR3 is 14 residues. In nucleotides, the CDR3 is TGTGCCTGGAGACCTGGGGACGGGCACCGGCCCCAGCATTTT. Amino acid sequence: CAWRPGDGHRPQHF. Full variable domain (outside the CDR3, taken from reference TRBV30 and TRBJ1-5): SQTIHQWPATLVQPVGSPLSLECTVEGTSNPNLYWYRQAAGRGLQLLFYSVGIGQISSEVPQNLSASRPQDRQFILSSKKLLLSDSGFYLCAWRPGDGHRPQHFGDGTRLSIL.

The chain recombines TRBV2 with TRBJ1-5; no clear D. Trimming stripped 6 bases from V and 0 bases from J, with 6 bases between. This CDR3 region has 13 residues. Per germline, CDR1 SNHLY and CDR2 FYNNEI. In DNA, the CDR3 is TGTGCCAGCAGGAGGGATAGCAATCAGCCCCAGCATTTT. Translation gives CASRRDSNQPQHF.

Only one count was recorded for this clonotype. The chain carries TRBV4-2 and TRBJ2-7; 8 nucleotides align to TRBD2. In germline, CDR1 is LGHNA, CDR2 YNFKEQ. This CDR3 has 16 amino acids. Unmatched junction bases numbered 7, after V lost 1 base and J lost 2 bases. The CDR3 DNA reads TGTGCCAGCAGCCAAGTTGAGGCGGGGGGAGCCTACGAGCAGTACTTC. It codes for CASSQVEAGGAYEQYF.

This chain connects TRBV2 to TRBJ2-7; tentative D call: TRBD1 (6 bases). The CDR3 sequence is 12 residues long. CDR1 and CDR2 (germline): SNHLY, FYNNEI. Trimming left V 3 bases short and J 5 bases short, with 8 bases between. In DNA form, the CDR3 reads TGTGCCAGCAGTGATCGGACAGACGAGCAGTACTTC. It encodes CASSDRTDEQYF.

The genes are TRBV19 and TRBJ1-2; D unclear. CDR3 length: 13 amino acids. The V and J ends lost 7 bases and 9 bases respectively, with 18 bases between them. CDR1 and CDR2 (germline): LNHDA, SQIVND (reference sequence). CDR3 nucleotide sequence: TGTGCCAGTAATTTCTTTCGATCACCCCGCTACACCTTC. Encoded protein: CASNFFRSPRYTF.

The rearrangement links TRBV30 to TRBJ2-1, with TRBD1 as a possible D gene (5 bases). Per germline, CDR1 GTSNPN and CDR2 SVGIG (reference sequence). CDR3 length: 13 amino acids. The ends were cut back, 4 bases at V and 4 bases at J, with 11 bases in the middle. The DNA for the CDR3 is TGTGCCTGGAAGGGGCTGGGGTACAATGAGCAGTTCTTC. As protein: CAWKGLGYNEQFF.

The rearrangement links TRBV7-2 to TRBJ2-3; D assignment may be TRBD1 or TRBD2 (5 bases each). With 5 bases removed from V and 2 bases from J, the gap between germline ends came to 11 bases. The CDR3 has 14 amino acids. The germline gives CDR1 SGHTA, CDR2 FQGNSA. CDR3 in DNA: TGTGCCAGCAGCCCCTCGGGGACCACAGATACGCAGTATTTT. Protein sequence: CASSPSGTTDTQYF.

The chain recombines TRBV6-1 with TRBJ2-1, with unresolved D. Germline values: CDR1 MNHNS, CDR2 SASEGT. The V end was cut by 2 bases, the J end by 10 bases, with 12 bases between. The CDR3 runs 13 residues. The CDR3 sequence is CASSELGAMEQFF. The CDR3 bases are TGTGCCAGCAGTGAATTAGGCGCCATGGAGCAGTTCTTC.

The chain is built from TRBV7-2 and TRBJ1-1; the D is unclear. Germline CDR1 reads SGHTA; CDR2 reads FQGNSA. V was pared by 1 base and J by 7 bases, with 13 bases between. The CDR3 has 14 residues. The CDR3 region has the DNA TGTGCCAGCAGCTTAGTCGCGTCAGACTATGAAGCTTTCTTT. Protein product: CASSLVASDYEAFF.